The source of this TCR beta chain is a study of blood T cell repertoires in COVID-19. Sequencing used immunoSEQ multiplex PCR; TCRdb keeps in-frame clones, though not all of them. The sample lists about 140,000 clones; around 80% were seen once. Per the germline V gene, CDR1 is KGHDR and CDR2 is SFDVKD. The CDR3 is 15 residues long. With 4 bases clipped from V and 4 bases from J, the junction kept 6 bases outside the gene matches. This chain links TRBV24-1 with TRBJ2-5; the match to TRBD2 covers 9 bases. This clonotype was obtained from a man between 60 and 75 years old with acute or convalescent COVID-19. The specimen sequenced was peripheral blood. The CDR3 spells CATSELAGLGETQYF. DNA of the CDR3: TGTGCCACCAGTGAGCTAGCGGGGCTGGGAGAGACCCAGTACTTC.